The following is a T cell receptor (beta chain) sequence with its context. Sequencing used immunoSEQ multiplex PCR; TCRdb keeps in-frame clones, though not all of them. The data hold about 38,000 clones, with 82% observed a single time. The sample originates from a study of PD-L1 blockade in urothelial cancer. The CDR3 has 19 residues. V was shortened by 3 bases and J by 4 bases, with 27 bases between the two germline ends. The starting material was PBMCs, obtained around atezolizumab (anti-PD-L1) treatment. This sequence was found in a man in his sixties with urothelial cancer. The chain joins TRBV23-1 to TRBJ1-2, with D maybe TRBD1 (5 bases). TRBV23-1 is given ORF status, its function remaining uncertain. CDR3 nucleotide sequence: TGCGCCAGCAGTCACGGTCCGACAGTGCCCTCAGAGCGTGGCTATGGCTACACCTTC. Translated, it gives CASSHGPTVPSERGYGYTF.